The source of this T cell receptor beta chain is a study of cytomegalovirus exposure and HLA in healthy donors (TCRdb year 2017). Background for the entire study: According to a later analysis, one platform produced both the 120 validation repertoires and the 620 or so repertoires of the first cohort. The study was designed to test whether signatures of past pathogen exposure could be identified by cataloging public T cell receptors. In addition to the first cohort of about 650 subjects, a separate validation cohort of 120 different subjects was used. The study combined high-throughput TCR immunosequencing, statistical association of individual TCRs with disease status, and machine learning to predict cytomegalovirus infection status.

Separate from the approximately 670-subject first cohort, the validation cohort of around 130 subjects was the group to which the donors belonged. Concerning this clone: Its antigen specificity is not known. Base qualities were left out, and no much larger clone turns up one base away.

The method was the immunoSEQ multiplex PCR assay. Per the original workflow: To diagnose cytomegalovirus status from the catalog of TCR beta chain sequences, a statistical classification framework was built. Held by TCRdb, this immuneACCESS table contains in-frame sequences only and omits some clones. Under half of the omission traces to an unresolved V gene where checked; the cause of the rest is unknown. The V and J calls and clone size were taken over from that table, and D and trimming were inferred from the DNA. For this sample the table gives 200,000 to 250,000 clones, of which around nine tenths were detected only once. Jointly, the top ten make up 0.85% to 1.2% of the sample. Overall study results and their limits: In a later analysis, TCRs clustered in the first cohort were found to also tend to co-occur in the approximately 120 validation repertoires, with 85% to 95% of cluster scores above 0. In the study, some 160 TCR beta chains were listed as associated with cytomegalovirus. In vitro tests confirmed that a few of the cytomegalovirus-associated TCR beta chains recognize cytomegalovirus antigens. The classifier was reported to diagnose cytomegalovirus status with high specificity and sensitivity in both the original and validation cohorts. A later analysis had no HLA typing for the validation cohort, so co-occurrence there was scored across all 130 or so repertoires. It was suggested by the authors that the approach could potentially be generalized to other disease states and immunological phenotypes. While some public TCRs were present in many individuals, most TCR sequences turned up only very rarely across donors.

From the cysteine through the phenylalanine, the CDR3 covers 15 amino acids. Of all the DNA, just the CDR3 is kept, 45 bases in frame from base 1. As encoded in the germline V gene, CDR1 is SGHTA while CDR2 is FQGTGA. V loses 2 bases of germline sequence and J loses 1 base, and the interval between the two ends is 11 bases. Recombination connected TRBV7-3 to TRBJ1-1; TRBD1 could be the D gene, as 6 bases match. The TCR sequence derives from a woman aged 18-29 years in good health and CMV-seronegative. Sequencing used PBMCs. Here the CDR3 is given as CASSLYAGENTEAFF. The sequence in DNA is TGTGCCAGCAGCTTATATGCAGGGGAGAACACTGAAGCTTTCTTT. With the rest looked up from the reference TRBV7-3 and TRBJ1-1 genes rather than sequenced, the full variable domain is GAGVSQTPSNKVTEKGKYVELRCDPISGHTALYWYRQSLGQGPEFLIYFQGTGAADDSGLPNDRFFAVRPEGSVSTLKIQRTERGDSAVYLCASSLYAGENTEAFFGQGTRLTVV.